The rows below give T cell receptor beta chains drawn from one sample of a study of blood T cell repertoires in COVID-19. Here immunoSEQ multiplex PCR was the method, and the copy in TCRdb shows in-frame clones only, minus some. The data contain approximately 140,000 clones, about 86% of them singletons. Sequenced: peripheral blood. Receptors originate from a woman aged 60-70 years with acute or convalescent COVID-19. Both conserved end residues are part of each CDR3. A D gene is named only where the DNA matches it firmly. Clone size is given for some rows only: seen once, a few or many times, or a class if the clone is expanded.

v_call	j_call	d_call	clone_size	cdr3_aa	cdr3_nt
TRBV6-1	TRBJ2-2	TRBD1	.	CASSEIVGQGAIGTGELFF	TGTGCCAGCAGTGAAATAGTGGGACAGGGGGCTATAGGAACCGGGGAGCTGTTTTTT
TRBV21-1	TRBJ2-4	.	.	CASSKGDALIGRNIQYF	TGTGCCAGCAGCAAGGGAGATGCCCTCATAGGAAGAAACATTCAGTACTTC
TRBV3-1/TRBV3-2	TRBJ1-6	TRBD1	.	CASSRGTDHSPLHF	TGTGCCAGCAGCCGCGGGACAGACCATTCACCCCTCCACTTT
TRBV10-3	TRBJ2-3	.	few	CAISVDHRGTDTQYF	TGTGCCATCAGTGTCGACCACCGGGGGACAGATACGCAGTATTTT
TRBV5-1	TRBJ2-2	.	.	CASSLVSGELFF	TGCGCCAGCAGCTTGGTCTCCGGGGAGCTGTTTTTT
TRBV7-9	TRBJ2-7	TRBD1	.	CASSLRQGPYEQYF	TGTGCCAGCAGCCTCCGACAGGGTCCCTACGAGCAGTACTTC
TRBV3-1/TRBV3-2	TRBJ2-1	.	.	CASRGLGNNEQFF	TGTGCGAGCAGGGGCCTCGGAAACAATGAGCAGTTCTTC
TRBV4-1	TRBJ1-2	.	few	CASSQETVPGGGYTF	TGCGCCAGCAGCCAAGAAACTGTCCCGGGAGGGGGCTACACCTTC
TRBV5-1	TRBJ2-7	.	once	CASSLTGPYEQYF	TGCGCCAGCAGCTTGACAGGACCCTACGAGCAGTACTTC
TRBV9	TRBJ1-1	.	.	CASSVSVFDTEAFF	TGTGCCAGCAGCGTATCAGTTTTCGACACTGAAGCTTTCTTT
TRBV6-5	TRBJ2-1	TRBD2	.	CASSRAGGGQFF	TGTGCCAGCAGTAGAGCGGGGGGCGGGCAGTTCTTC
TRBV2	TRBJ2-3	.	.	CASRPAGGDTQYF	TGTGCCAGCAGACCGGCGGGTGGAGATACGCAGTATTTT
TRBV28	TRBJ2-2	.	.	CASSLWGGGNTGELFF	TGTGCCAGCAGTTTATGGGGAGGGGGGAACACCGGGGAGCTGTTTTTT
TRBV4-1	TRBJ1-1	.	.	CASSQAPGGTEAFF	TGCGCCAGCAGCCAAGCCCCCGGGGGCACTGAAGCTTTCTTT
TRBV29-1	TRBJ1-1	.	.	CSVGAGVGTEAFF	TGCAGCGTTGGGGCAGGGGTGGGCACTGAAGCTTTCTTT
TRBV4-1	TRBJ2-5	.	.	CASSQGVRGQQETQYF	TGCGCCAGCAGCCAGGGGGTACGGGGACAACAAGAGACCCAGTACTTC
TRBV27	TRBJ2-7	.	.	CASSFYARVGEQYF	TGTGCCAGCAGTTTTTACGCCAGGGTGGGCGAGCAGTACTTC
TRBV5-5	TRBJ2-7	.	.	CASSLGGTIPLSYEQYF	TGTGCCAGCAGCCTTGGCGGGACCATTCCTCTCTCCTACGAGCAGTACTTC
TRBV28	TRBJ1-2	TRBD1	.	CASSLWGTGPYGYTF	TGTGCCAGCAGTTTATGGGGGACAGGGCCCTATGGCTACACCTTC
TRBV3-1/TRBV3-2	TRBJ1-1	.	.	CASSQDLGRGDTEAFF	TGTGCCAGCAGCCAAGATCTGGGCAGGGGAGACACTGAAGCTTTCTTT
TRBV4-2	TRBJ2-1	.	.	CASSVQGGERNEQFF	TGTGCCAGCAGCGTACAGGGTGGGGAGCGCAATGAGCAGTTCTTC
TRBV7-8	TRBJ1-5	TRBD1	.	CASSPSSGQGGNQPQHF	TGTGCCAGCAGCCCAAGCAGCGGACAGGGAGGCAATCAGCCCCAGCATTTT
TRBV6-5	TRBJ1-4	.	.	CASSYSGGRGEKLFF	TGTGCCAGCAGTTACTCCGGGGGGCGAGGTGAAAAACTGTTTTTT
TRBV19	TRBJ2-7	.	.	CASSPNSDRIPHYEQYF	TGTGCCAGTAGTCCAAACTCCGACAGAATTCCCCACTACGAGCAGTACTTC
TRBV14	TRBJ2-3	TRBD1	.	CASSPLGQGGGTQYF	TGTGCCAGCAGCCCTCTGGGACAGGGGGGTGGTACGCAGTATTTT
TRBV25-1	TRBJ2-1	.	.	CASSFQGRGEQFF	TGTGCCAGCAGTTTTCAGGGCAGGGGTGAGCAGTTCTTC
TRBV7-3	TRBJ2-5	TRBD1	.	CASSLGQGQETQYF	TGTGCCAGCAGCTTAGGACAGGGACAAGAGACCCAGTACTTC
TRBV19	TRBJ2-2	.	.	CASNWGVAGELFF	TGTGCCAGTAATTGGGGCGTCGCCGGGGAGCTGTTTTTT
TRBV19	TRBJ2-1	.	once	CASSIMWGPNEQFF	TGTGCCAGTAGTATAATGTGGGGGCCTAATGAGCAGTTCTTC
TRBV4-1	TRBJ2-7	TRBD1	.	CASSQGGTGAFYEQYF	TGCGCCAGCAGCCAAGGAGGGACAGGGGCTTTCTACGAGCAGTACTTC
TRBV7-8	TRBJ1-5	TRBD1	.	CASSLYLGQGRNQPQHF	TGTGCCAGCAGCTTATACCTTGGACAGGGCCGGAATCAGCCCCAGCATTTT
TRBV7-9	TRBJ1-1	.	few	CASSLPPHGDTEAFF	TGTGCCAGCAGCTTACCCCCTCACGGGGACACTGAAGCTTTCTTT
TRBV12-3/TRBV12-4	TRBJ1-4	.	.	CASRQGWEKLFF	TGTGCCAGCAGGCAGGGCTGGGAAAAACTGTTTTTT
TRBV3-1/TRBV3-2	TRBJ2-3	TRBD2	.	CASRGGTDTQYF	TGTGCCAGCCGGGGGGGCACAGATACGCAGTATTTT
TRBV6-6	TRBJ1-2	TRBD1	.	CASSYLTGTSQGYTF	TGTGCCAGCAGTTATCTGACAGGGACCAGCCAAGGCTACACCTTC
TRBV2	TRBJ2-7	.	.	CASAELRGAYEQYF	TGTGCCAGCGCCGAACTCAGGGGTGCCTACGAGCAGTACTTC
TRBV11-2	TRBJ1-2	.	.	CASSLEWGGDYGYTF	TGTGCCAGCAGCTTAGAATGGGGGGGCGACTATGGCTACACCTTC
TRBV19	TRBJ2-2	TRBD1	.	CASSISARQGYTGELFF	TGTGCCAGTAGTATAAGTGCGAGACAGGGTTACACCGGGGAGCTGTTTTTT
TRBV15	TRBJ1-6	TRBD1	.	CATSRDFGTAISPLHF	TGTGCCACCAGCAGAGATTTCGGGACAGCCATTTCACCCCTCCACTTT
TRBV5-6	TRBJ1-6	TRBD1	.	CASSLLAGGNNSPLHF	TGTGCCAGCAGCTTGTTGGCAGGGGGAAATAATTCACCCCTCCACTTT
TRBV11-3	TRBJ1-2	TRBD1	.	CASSPGQGRRYGYTF	TGTGCCAGCAGCCCCGGACAGGGGAGACGGTATGGCTACACCTTC
TRBV7-3	TRBJ2-2	TRBD1	few	CASSLDRGYAGELFF	TGTGCCAGCAGCTTGGACAGGGGGTACGCCGGGGAGCTGTTTTTT
TRBV5-8	TRBJ1-3	TRBD1	.	CASSFGTGVGNTIYF	TGTGCCAGCAGCTTCGGGACAGGGGTTGGAAACACCATATATTTT
TRBV10-3	TRBJ1-1	.	.	CAISEGLWGAFF	TGTGCCATCAGCGAGGGACTCTGGGGAGCTTTCTTT